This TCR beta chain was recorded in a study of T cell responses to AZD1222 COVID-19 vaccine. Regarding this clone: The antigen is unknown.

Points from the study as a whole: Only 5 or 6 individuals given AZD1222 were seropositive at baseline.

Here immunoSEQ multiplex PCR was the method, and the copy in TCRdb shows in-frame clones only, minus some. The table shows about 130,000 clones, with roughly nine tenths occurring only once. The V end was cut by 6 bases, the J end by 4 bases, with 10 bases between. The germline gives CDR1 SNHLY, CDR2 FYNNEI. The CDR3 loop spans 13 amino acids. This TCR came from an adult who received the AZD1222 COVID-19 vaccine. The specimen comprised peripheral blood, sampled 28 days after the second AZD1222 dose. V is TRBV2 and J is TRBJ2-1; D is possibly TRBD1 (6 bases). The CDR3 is CASSRDTYNEQFF. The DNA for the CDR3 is TGTGCCAGCAGCCGGGACACATACAATGAGCAGTTCTTC.